This T cell receptor beta chain derives from a study of blood T cell repertoires in COVID-19. Turning to the study itself: Specimens from acute and convalescent COVID-19 originated in the United States, Italy and Spain.

As processed by the authors: Reference gene primer amplification gave estimated nucleated cell counts. Produced via immunoSEQ multiplex PCR; TCRdb's table is partial and in-frame only. From that table come the V and J calls and clone size; the DNA was used to work out D and trimming. In the table there are some 240,000 clones, about 90% of which are singletons. Ages ranged from roughly 18 to 100 years, with residence in 20 to 30 US areas. Participant-given clinical history determined each cohort assignment. The sequenced material came from PBMCs or T cells enriched from blood (not recorded which). This TCR was recovered from a woman aged 40 to 50 who had been exposed to COVID-19.

The CDR3 nucleotides are TGTGCCACCAGCAGATCTCCGCCGGGTGCAACTAATGAAAAACTGTTTTTT. Its protein product is CATSRSPPGATNEKLFF. This chain links TRBV15 with TRBJ1-4; D remains unclear. Germline V gives CDR1 LNHNV, CDR2 YYDKDF (reference sequence). Trimming removed 2 bases from V and 0 bases from J, with 13 bases in between. CDR3 length: 17 amino acids. Together with reference TRBV15 and TRBJ1-4, the CDR3 gives the full variable domain: DAMVIQNPRYQVTQFGKPVTLSCSQTLNHNVMYWYQQKSSQAPKLLFHYYDKDFNNEADTPDNFQSRRPNTSFCFLDIRSPGLGDTAMYLCATSRSPPGATNEKLFFGSGTQLSVL.